These T cell receptor beta chains were read from a single sample in a study of T cell repertoires in cytomegalovirus infection. TCRdb processed the reads anew with MiXCR; each CDR3 protein has one entry. The sample lists over 200,000 distinct CDR3 sequences; roughly an eighth were seen once. Sequencing was done on a sample of PBMCs. These receptors were taken from a human donor in good health (CMV status not recorded). Some clones in this sample may be carry-over from other donors' samples. The CDR3 runs from the conserved cysteine through the conserved F or W. D genes are given only for firm matches. Expanded clones are given a class, and other clones once, few, many or no size at all.

TRBV11-2	many	TRBJ2-3	.	TGTGCCAGCAGATCCCCGGGGACGGCAGATACGCAGTATTTT	CASRSPGTADTQYF
TRBV7-2	many	TRBJ1-1	.	TGTGCCAGCAGCTTTTCCTACGGGGCTGAAGCTTTCTTT	CASSFSYGAEAFF
TRBV6-2/TRBV6-3	many	TRBJ1-5	.	TGTGCCAGCAGTTACGGAGGAGGCAATCAGCCCCAGCATTTT	CASSYGGGNQPQHF
TRBV7-2	many	TRBJ2-2	TRBD2	TGTGCCAGCAGCGGGGGACTAGCGGGGGGAGCGAACACCGGGGAGCTGTTTTTT	CASSGGLAGGANTGELFF
TRBV5-4	many	TRBJ1-1	TRBD1	TGTGCCAGCAGCGCTGACAGGGGCACTGAAGCTTTCTTT	CASSADRGTEAFF
TRBV7-2	many	TRBJ2-7	TRBD1	TGTGCCAGCATGGCGGGACAGGCCCTGCTCGGCTACGAGCAGTACTTC	CASMAGQALLGYEQYF
TRBV5-6	once	TRBJ1-4	.	TGTGCCAGCAGTCTCCGGGGGAGGGGGACTAATGAAAAACAGTTTTTT	CASSLRGRGTNEKQFF
TRBV2	many	TRBJ2-7	.	TGTGCCAGCAGTGTACAGAGCTACGAGCAGTACTTC	CASSVQSYEQYF
TRBV4-3	few	TRBJ1-4	.	TGCGCCAGCAGCCAGAGGTCAGATGAAAAACTGTTTTTT	CASSQRSDEKLFF
TRBV4-1	many	TRBJ2-3	TRBD2	TGCGCCAGCAGCCTCAGCGGGGTTAGTTCAGATACGCAGTATTTT	CASSLSGVSSDTQYF
TRBV20-1	many	TRBJ1-4	.	TGCAGTGCTCCAGGGGATACTAATGAAAAACTGTTTTTT	CSAPGDTNEKLFF
TRBV20-1	.	TRBJ2-7	.	TGCAGTGCTATCCCACAAACCGGGACTTTCTCCTACGAGCAGTACTTC	CSAIPQTGTFSYEQYF
TRBV20-1	few	TRBJ2-3	TRBD2	TGCAGTGCTAGGGCCGAGCGGGAGGCGCAGTATTTT	CSARAEREAQYF
TRBV11-1	many	TRBJ2-2	TRBD1	TGTGCCAGCAGCCTCTCGACAGGGGACCGTACCGGGGAGCTGTTTTTT	CASSLSTGDRTGELFF
TRBV7-8	many	TRBJ1-4	.	TGTGCCAGCAGCCGGGAAACGGGGCTCGGGGAACTGTTTTTT	CASSRETGLGELFF
TRBV7-4	few	TRBJ2-1	TRBD2	TGTGCCAGCAGCGTTGATCGGGGGCGGGTTACTAGCGGGAGTTACTTCAATGAGCAGTTCTTC	CASSVDRGRVTSGSYFNEQFF
TRBV7-2	many	TRBJ1-4	.	TGTGCCAGCAGCTTAAGAGGGTATGGTGAAAAACTGTTTTTT	CASSLRGYGEKLFF
TRBV6-2/TRBV6-3	.	TRBJ2-1	.	TGTGCCAGCAGTTACGGTTCCGGGACCCCCCTTTACAATGAGCAGTTCTTC	CASSYGSGTPLYNEQFF
TRBV9	many	TRBJ2-1	TRBD2	TGTGCCAGCAGCGTACTCGGGAGGGCCGGCAATGAGCAGTTCTTC	CASSVLGRAGNEQFF
TRBV7-9	many	TRBJ2-1	TRBD2	TGTGCCAGCAGCTTAGTGCGACTAGCGGGAGGTGATCAGCAGTTCTTC	CASSLVRLAGGDQQFF
TRBV7-9	.	TRBJ2-7	.	TGTGCCAGCAGCTTATTTCGGGATCCCTACGAGCAGTACTTC	CASSLFRDPYEQYF
TRBV13	few	TRBJ2-3	.	TGTGCCAGCAGTACCCGGAGGCGTCTCCCCACAGATACGCAGTATTTT	CASSTRRRLPTDTQYF
TRBV20-1	few	TRBJ1-1	.	TGCAGTGCGAGGAATCTGGGGGCGAGGGAAACTGAAGCTTTCTTT	CSARNLGARETEAFF
TRBV28	.	TRBJ2-7	.	TGTGCCAGTTTCGGGGGACTGGGCTACGAGCAGTACTTC	CASFGGLGYEQYF
TRBV20-1	many	TRBJ2-3	.	TGCAGTGCTAGAGCGGTGTATCCCGGCGCAGATACGCAGTATTTT	CSARAVYPGADTQYF
TRBV14	.	TRBJ1-4	.	TGTGCCAGCAGCCGGTATGGTGCCTCAGATGGGGAAAAACTGTTTTTT	CASSRYGASDGEKLFF
TRBV6-5	many	TRBJ1-1	.	TGTGCCAGCAGCCGGGGGACGAAGGAAGCTTTCTTT	CASSRGTKEAFF
TRBV20-1	many	TRBJ2-1	TRBD1	TGCAGTGCTAGAACGCAGGGGGCGAGAAATGAGCAGTTCTTC	CSARTQGARNEQFF
TRBV15	few	TRBJ1-1	TRBD1	TGTGCCACCAGCGGAAGGGGACAGTCGAACACTGAAGCTTTCTTT	CATSGRGQSNTEAFF
TRBV11-2	many	TRBJ1-1	.	TGTGCCAGCAGCTTGGGTTTGGGGGCGAACACTGAAGCTTTCTTT	CASSLGLGANTEAFF
TRBV18	.	TRBJ2-5	.	TGTGCCAGCTCACCAATCACGGCCACGGGGGAGACCCAGTACTTC	CASSPITATGETQYF
TRBV7-3	many	TRBJ2-4	.	TGTGCCAGCAGCCTCCGGAGTCCGGGCAAAAACATTCAGTACTTC	CASSLRSPGKNIQYF
TRBV9	many	TRBJ2-1	.	TGTGCCAGCAGCGTAGCGGGATACGGCGATGAGCAGTTCTTC	CASSVAGYGDEQFF
TRBV6-2/TRBV6-3	many	TRBJ2-6	.	TGTGCCAGCAGTTACCGACTGACAGAGTCTGGGGCCAACGTCCTGACTTTC	CASSYRLTESGANVLTF
TRBV5-1	many	TRBJ1-4	TRBD1	TGCGCCAGCAGCCCGGGACAGGGAGGCGAAAAACTGTTTTTT	CASSPGQGGEKLFF
TRBV3-1	.	TRBJ1-3	.	TGTGCCAGCAGCCTTCGACAAAGGAGCTCTGGAAACACCATATATTTT	CASSLRQRSSGNTIYF
TRBV27	.	TRBJ1-1	.	TGTGCCAGCAGTTTAAGACAGGTCTCGAACACTGAAGCTTTCTTT	CASSLRQVSNTEAFF
TRBV20-1	.	TRBJ2-2	TRBD2	TGCAGTGCTAGCACTCTAGCGGGAGGCACCGGGGAGCTGTTTTTT	CSASTLAGGTGELFF
TRBV27	few	TRBJ2-2	TRBD1	TGTGCCAGCAGTTTAGGAGCAGGGGGAGACGGGGAGCTGTTTTTT	CASSLGAGGDGELFF
TRBV9	.	TRBJ2-7	TRBD1	TGTGCCAGCAGCGCCGGACAGGGAGACTACGAGCAGTACTTC	CASSAGQGDYEQYF
TRBV2	many	TRBJ1-5	.	TGTGCCAGCAGTGAGGTTGGAGGTCAGCCCCAGCATTTT	CASSEVGGQPQHF
TRBV20-1	many	TRBJ1-6	.	TGCAGTGCTCCCCTCGCGGGGGCAGTTAACTCACCCCTCCACTTT	CSAPLAGAVNSPLHF
TRBV29-1	.	TRBJ2-7	.	TGCAGCGTTGGAGGACACGAGCAGTACTTC	CSVGGHEQYF